The 17 T cell receptor beta chains listed next were all sequenced from one sample in a study of Graves' ophthalmopathy and Graves' hyperthyroidism. RNA transcripts yielded amplified TCR beta CDR3 regions. An initial RT-PCR round employing HTBI primers preceded a second-round multiplex PCR. MiXCR, applied by TCRdb to the multiplex PCR reads, yields one record per CDR3 protein. The table lists 580,000 or so distinct CDR3 sequences, under 40% of them singletons. Sample: peripheral blood or thyroid tissue (not recorded which). These receptors originate from an adult man with Graves' hyperthyroidism.

This chain uses TRBV19 with TRBJ2-7; 12 bases map to TRBD1. CDR3 length equals 13 residues. CDR1 is LNHDA and CDR2 is SQIVND in the germline V gene (reference sequence). With V trimmed by 7 bases and J by 7 bases, 5 bases remained unmatched. This CDR3 reads CASTGTGGHEQYF. In DNA form, the CDR3 reads TGTGCCAGTACCGGGACAGGGGGCCATGAGCAGTACTTC.

The V gene is TRBV12-5, the J gene TRBJ2-3; a possible D gene is TRBD1 (6 bases). Per germline, CDR1 LGHNT and CDR2 FRNRAP. This CDR3 has 14 amino acids. The V and J ends lost 5 bases and 0 bases respectively, with 9 bases between them. CDR3 in DNA: TGTGCTAGTGGTCTCGACAGGAGCACAGATACGCAGTATTTT. It is translated as CASGLDRSTDTQYF.

About this clonotype itself: A read error may explain this, as a much larger clone is one base away. This chain links TRBV5-1 with TRBJ2-7, with 7 bases that match TRBD1. The CDR3 runs to 14 residues. Germline V gene data show CDR1 as SGHRS and CDR2 as YFSETQ. Here the CDR3 reads CVSSPGQPPYEQYF. The CDR3, as DNA: TGCGTCAGCAGCCCGGGACAGCCTCCCTACGAGCAGTACTTC. Looking up the rest from reference TRBV5-1 and TRBJ2-7 gives the full variable domain: KAGVTQTPRYLIKTRGQQVTLSCSPISGHRSVSWYQQTPGQGLQFLFEYFSETQRNKGNFPGRFSGRQFSNSRSEMNVSTLELGDSALYLCVSSPGQPPYEQYFGPGTRLTVT.

V and J are TRBV7-6 and TRBJ2-4; D may match TRBD1 or TRBD2 (6 bases each). The germline V gene encodes CDR1 SGHVS and CDR2 FNYEAQ. The CDR3 contains 14 residues. V dropped 5 bases and J dropped 3 bases, with 11 bases sitting between them. The CDR3 sequence is CASSIGGSKNIQYF. CDR3 nucleotide sequence: TGTGCCAGCAGCATAGGGGGGAGCAAAAACATTCAGTACTTC.

CDR3 coding DNA: TGTGCCAGCAGCTTCGGGGTCGTACGCGGCTACACCTTC. Amino acid sequence: CASSFGVVRGYTF. The V gene is TRBV7-9, the J gene TRBJ1-2; D gene ambiguous. CDR3 length: 13 residues. The germline CDR1 and CDR2 sequences are SEHNR and FQNEAQ (reference sequence). The germline V and J ends were trimmed by 3 bases and 8 bases, with 13 bases remaining between them. Complete variable domain (other parts from reference TRBV7-9 and TRBJ1-2): DTGVSQNPRHKITKRGQNVTFRCDPISEHNRLYWYRQTLGQGPEFLTYFQNEAQLEKSRLLSDRFSAERPKGSFSTLEIQRTEQGDSAMYLCASSFGVVRGYTFGSGTRLTVV.

This clonotype was seen ten or more times. This chain connects TRBV12-3 or TRBV12-4 to TRBJ1-1; 7 bases line up with TRBD1. V lost 7 bases to trimming and J lost 5 bases; unmatched junction nucleotides: 7. The CDR3 runs 13 residues. The CDR3 loop is CASNRQGGTEAFF. The DNA for the CDR3 is TGTGCCAGCAACCGACAGGGTGGAACTGAAGCTTTCTTT.

Concerning this clonotype: A read error may explain this, as a much larger clone is one base away. The V and J genes are TRBV7-3 and TRBJ2-2, with TRBD2 matching 8 bases. This CDR3 region has 16 residues. Germline loops: CDR1 SGHTA, CDR2 FQGTGA. In DNA form, the CDR3 reads TGTGCCAGCAGCTTAGCGGGAGGCTTGAACACCAGGGAGCTGTTTTTT. Its protein product is CASSLAGGLNTRELFF.

The sample holds one count of this clonotype. This chain uses TRBV29-1 with TRBJ2-7; 8 bases align to TRBD1. J was trimmed by 2 bases and V by 8 bases; bases with no gene match: 11. There are 14 residues in the CDR3. The V gene's germline CDR1 is SQVTM and CDR2 ANQGSEA. CDR3 coding DNA: TGCAGCCAAGGGGCGGACAGGGTAACCTACGAGCAGTACTTC. Translated: CSQGADRVTYEQYF.

The chain combines TRBV10-3 with TRBJ2-5; 7 bases agree with TRBD1. The DNA matches TRBJ2-1 better at its end, which makes the J call doubtful. CDR3 length: 18 residues. Germline CDR1 and CDR2: ENHRY and SYGVKD. CDR3 coding DNA: TGTGCCATCAGGGACCTTTTACAGGGGTCAACTAAATCGAATGAGCAGTTCTTC. Its translation: CAIRDLLQGSTKSNEQFF.

The table lists this clonotype with a few counts. This rearrangement joins TRBV5-1 to TRBJ1-3, with D possibly being TRBD1 (6 bases). V was trimmed by 4 bases and J by 0 bases, leaving 14 bases between them. This CDR3 comprises 16 residues. Germline V gene data show CDR1 as SGHRS and CDR2 as YFSETQ. CDR3 DNA sequence: TGCGCCAGCAGCGCGGGGGCAGGACCCTCTGGAAACACCATATATTTT. This gives the protein CASSAGAGPSGNTIYF.

This clonotype has a count of ten or more. One end of the junction does not line up with germline, which may come from a read error. The V gene is TRBV12-3 or TRBV12-4, the J gene TRBJ1-5, with 7 positions matching TRBD1. There are 11 residues in the CDR3. The CDR3 sequence: CASSFAGTEVF. Here the CDR3 DNA reads TGTGCCAGCAGTTTTGCCGGGACAGAAGTATTT.

This clonotype was counted at least ten times. Here the CDR3 reads CASSFLGGQETQYF. Here the CDR3 DNA reads TGTGCCAGCAGCTTTCTCGGGGGTCAAGAGACCCAGTACTTC. The chain employs TRBV13 and TRBJ2-5, with D perhaps matching TRBD2 (6 bases). Germline assignment: CDR1 PRHDT and CDR2 FYEKMQ (reference sequence). The V end lost 3 bases, the J end lost 2 bases, and 10 bases lay between the germline ends. The CDR3 covers 14 residues.

The table lists this clonotype with a count of one. This chain joins TRBV7-9 and TRBJ2-7, with D perhaps being TRBD1 or TRBD2 (6 bases each). Between the trimmed V and J ends, which lost 1 base and 3 bases, there was a span of 13 bases. Germline V lookup: CDR1 SEHNR, CDR2 FQNEAQ (reference sequence). The CDR3 has 15 residues. The CDR3 sequence: CASSLGQGRFYEQYF. The CDR3 nucleotides are TGTGCCAGCAGCTTAGGGCAGGGGAGGTTCTACGAGCAGTACTTC.

Ten or more counts support this clonotype. The chain joins TRBV7-9 to TRBJ1-1; 7 bases are shared with TRBD1. V dropped 7 bases and J dropped 3; count of bases not matched to a gene: 8. This CDR3 has 14 amino acids. Per the germline V gene, CDR1 is SEHNR and CDR2 is FQNEAQ (reference sequence). The CDR3 DNA reads TGTGCCAGCATCCCAGGGGGGTCCGACACTGAAGCTTTCTTT. This encodes CASIPGGSDTEAFF.

Of note for this clonotype: A read error may produce the germline difference seen at one junction end. This chain uses TRBV5-6 with TRBJ1-3; 7 bases map to TRBD1. Germline values: CDR1 SGHDT, CDR2 YYEEEE. CDR3 length equals 16 residues. The CDR3 is CASSLDGTDSGNTIYF. The CDR3 coding sequence is TGCGCCAGCAGCTTGGATGGGACAGACTCTGGAAACACCATATATTTT.

The chain uses TRBV6-5 and TRBJ1-6; D not resolved. The CDR3 runs 14 residues. Germline V lookup: CDR1 MNHEY, CDR2 SVGAGI. V lost 6 bases and J lost 9, with 15 bases in between. CDR3 DNA sequence: TGTGCCAGCAGGTCGCCGTCTCGCGGTTCACCCCTCCACTTT. Protein product: CASRSPSRGSPLHF.

Many counts were recorded for this clonotype. This chain connects TRBV25-1 to TRBJ1-2; D is undetermined. This CDR3 region has 12 residues. CDR1 and CDR2 from the germline V gene are MGHDK and SYGVNS. V was shortened by 8 bases and J by 6 bases, with 13 bases between the two germline ends. The CDR3 DNA reads as TGTGCCAGCGCAAAGGGTACCCATGGCTACACCTTC. This encodes CASAKGTHGYTF.